Listed below are T cell receptor beta chains from one sample, sequenced in a study of cytomegalovirus exposure and HLA in healthy donors. Generated by immunoSEQ multiplex PCR, the TCRdb table keeps only in-frame clones and is missing some. The repertoire holds 150,000 or so clones, with around 78% as singletons. The sequencing sample was made of PBMCs. The receptor set was obtained from a man aged 40-49 years in good health and CMV-seronegative. Each CDR3 is given without its conserved first and last residue. D genes are given only for firm matches.

>NA|TRBV5-5
ASSLSGRGYEQY
>TRBD1|TRBV28
ASSLRGFYSNQPQH
>NA|TRBV5-3
ARSLVSELTGELF
>NA|TRBV15
ATSRAAGKEKLF
>NA|TRBV12-2
ASSRLAGEETQY
>NA|TRBV6-1
ASRRSSQSTEAF
>NA|TRBV28
ASRLGVETQY
>TRBD1|TRBV4-1
ASSHPGQANEQF
>TRBD2|TRBV5-4
ASSLYLAGGVDEQF
>TRBD2|TRBV7-9
ASSSQLADPYNEQF
>NA|TRBV7-9
ASSSRQAQETQY
>NA|TRBV5-1
ASRLGGGTYNEQF
>NA|TRBV4-1
ASSQVHPGGDEQF
>TRBD2|TRBV19
ASSFWAGEFGELF
>NA|TRBV5-4
ASSLTGFNEKLF
>NA|TRBV5-1
ASSPRGGAGDTQY
>NA|TRBV25-1
ASSPTANYGYT
>NA|TRBV5-1
ASSLDSSSYNEQF
>NA|TRBV7-6
ASSTRHDGGNTIY
>NA|TRBV27
ASSTGGPNTEAF
>TRBD2|TRBV6-4
ASSDPNSGNNEQF
>NA|TRBV30
AWSSPGVLNQPQH
>TRBD1|TRBV6-6
ASSTYRGNSYEQY
>TRBD1|TRBV4-1
ASSQKRGLETQY
>NA|TRBV29-1
SVLQGSPEAF
>NA|TRBV27
ASSPLLGISHEQY
>NA|TRBV28
ATSSNQPQH
>NA|TRBV19
ASSISGESWEQY
>NA|TRBV2
ASRDSSYNEQF
>NA|TRBV5-1
ASSLNREPGANGLT
>NA|TRBV30
AWSVLEGQPQH
>TRBD1|TRBV18
ASSLGTGGVGTEAF
>TRBD1|TRBV10-3
AISTDRGDQPQH
>TRBD1|TRBV6-4
ASSDGNRGLEQF
>TRBD2|TRBV28
ATAKSGSGDNEQF
>NA|TRBV7-9
ASSPLPNTEAF
>NA|TRBV4-1
ASSQDDRELYNEQF
>TRBD2|TRBV2
ASSEFAGEGNIQY
>TRBD2|TRBV19
ASSMGLAGAETQY
>NA|TRBV6-1
ASSVQMVVNEQF
>TRBD2|TRBV2
ATSLAGGPSYEQY
>NA|TRBV15
ATSRAKGTPNEKLF
>TRBD1|TRBV7-9
ASSLGGGDEKLF
>NA|TRBV7-2
ASSLDLTDNYGYT
>TRBD1|TRBV6-5
ASSGTGAGQETQY
>NA|TRBV19
ASSIAEGSEQF
>TRBD1|TRBV7-6
ASSLRTGGTGELF
>NA|TRBV28
ASRTRTDVNTEAF
>TRBD2|TRBV7-2
ASSSGLAGGQNIQY
>NA|TRBV28
ASEQALYNEQF
>NA|TRBV19
ASSVTENTEAF
>TRBD1|TRBV7-2
ASSRDRGKYEQY
>TRBD1|TRBV18
ASSPPRTGNYGYT
>NA|TRBV7-2
ASSSGSPWSGEQF
>NA|TRBV29-1
SVEARGTDTQY
>NA|TRBV15
ATSRDLAGTGGNTIY
>TRBD2|TRBV19
ASSTSGIIYEQY
>NA|TRBV6-1
ASSDQVRGEKLF
>NA|TRBV5-1
ASSLAGMSSPLH
>TRBD1|TRBV11-2
ASSPRQGKNTEAF